This T cell receptor beta chain comes out of a study of T cells after yellow fever vaccination. A few counts support this clonotype. This CDR3 contains 16 residues. The germline CDR1 and CDR2 sequences are SGHRS and YFSETQ. Trimming removed 4 bases from V and 4 bases from J; junction bases left unmatched: 6. In TCRdb, the 5' RACE reads were re-called with MiXCR into one record per CDR3 protein. Of 320,000 or so distinct CDR3 sequences in the sample, roughly 8.3% were seen once. The input for sequencing was PBMCs, taken roughly 46 days after the first yellow fever vaccination. This sequence originates from a man aged 18 to 30 who received the YFV17D yellow fever vaccine. The chain is built from TRBV5-1 and TRBJ2-1; 12 nucleotides agree with TRBD2. CDR3 DNA: TGCGCCAGCAGCCGACTAGCGGGGGTGGATTACAATGAGCAGTTCTTC. It is translated as CASSRLAGVDYNEQFF.